This T cell receptor beta chain was recorded in a study of shared clonotypes between healthy human individuals. Researchers partitioned CD4+ cells into CD45RA+ naive and CD45RA-negative memory subsets. Trimming took 0 bases from V and 2 from J, leaving 8 bases between them. The CDR3 runs to 14 residues. Germline V CDR1 and CDR2: SGDLS, YYNGEE. Template for every sorted-subset replicate PCR totaled approximately 0.2 ug DNA, 25,000 to 35,000 T cell genomes. Authors' processing steps: Junction-only sequences produced by ImmunoSEQ had no quality scores, so filtering differed. The method was immunoSEQ multiplex PCR; TCRdb's version includes in-frame clones alone and lacks a portion of them. That table gives V, J and clone size, and the DNA gave D and trimming. The sample includes millions of clones, 85% to 95% of them seen just once.

The clonotype originates from a man between 18 and 29 years old in good health. Some clones in this sample may be carry-over from other donors' samples. Sequences were obtained from naive CD4+ T cells from PBMCs. Subset defined: CD45RA+ positively selected. This chain links TRBV9 with TRBJ2-5; D unresolved. CDR3 sequence: CASSVENEQETQYF. The CDR3 DNA reads as TGTGCCAGCAGCGTAGAGAACGAACAAGAGACCCAGTACTTC.